The 7 T cell receptor beta chains below come from one sample, sequenced in a study of blood T cells in healthy people across ages. For the second PCR, which ran for roughly 6 to 11 cycles, a sample-barcoded 5' primer and a J-beta primer mix were used. In TCRdb, the 5' RACE reads were re-called with MiXCR into one record per CDR3 protein. The data contain hundreds of thousands of distinct CDR3 sequences, under 45% of them singletons. Sequencing was done on a sample of blood. These receptors all come from a man between 60 and 75 years old in good health.

This clonotype was counted a few times. The genes are TRBV12-3 or TRBV12-4 and TRBJ2-4, with TRBD2 as a possible D gene (6 bases). CDR3 length equals 18 residues. Trimming cost V 7 bases and J 1 base, with 23 bases left between them. CDR3 sequence reads: CASIPGVGLHAAKNIQYF. The CDR3 DNA follows: TGTGCCAGCATCCCGGGGGTGGGACTCCACGCGGCCAAAAACATTCAGTACTTC.

The V gene is TRBV20-1, the J gene TRBJ2-3; TRBD2 is a possible D gene (6 bases). The CDR3 is 14 amino acids. The germline CDR1 and CDR2 sequences are DFQATT and SNEGSKA (reference sequence). The germline V and J ends were trimmed by 3 bases and 2 bases, with 12 bases remaining between them. In DNA, the CDR3 is TGCAGTGCTAGCTATAAGCGGGTCACAGATACGCAGTATTTT. It is translated as CSASYKRVTDTQYF.

This clonotype was observed at least ten times. The chain combines TRBV20-1 with TRBJ2-3, with 7 bases aligning to TRBD2. Germline trimming cut 3 bases from V and 2 bases from J; bases unmatched to any gene: 2. CDR1 is DFQATT, CDR2 SNEGSKA, per germline (reference sequence). The CDR3 consists of 13 residues. The CDR3 coding sequence is TGCAGTGCTAGCCGGGGGGACACAGATACGCAGTATTTT. Encoded protein: CSASRGDTDTQYF.

This clonotype has just a few counts. The chain carries TRBV27 and TRBJ2-4, with D perhaps TRBD2 (5 bases). The J call may not be correct, given that the DNA end is closer to TRBJ2-7. The CDR3 spans 14 residues. Looked up from germline, CDR1 is MNHEY and CDR2 is SMNVEV (reference sequence). CDR3 loop: CASQPGSISHEQYF. For the CDR3, the DNA is TGTGCCAGCCAACCGGGGTCCATTTCCCACGAGCAGTACTTC.

About this clonotype itself: A read error may be the cause here, since a much bigger clone is one base away. The chain uses TRBV29-1 and TRBJ2-7, with 10 bases that match TRBD1. CDR3 length: 14 residues. The ends lost 6 bases at V and 2 bases at J; junction bases unmatched: 7. From germline, CDR1 is SQVTM and CDR2 ANQGSEA. CDR3 sequence: CSVRGQGGTYEQYV. For the CDR3, the DNA is TGCAGCGTCCGTGGACAGGGGGGAACCTACGAGCAGTACGTC.

The genes are TRBV9 and TRBJ1-2; D ambiguous. The CDR3 is 16 residues long. The V gene lost 0 bases and the J gene lost 9 bases, with 21 bases spanning the gap. CDR1 is SGDLS, CDR2 YYNGEE, per germline. The CDR3 spells CASSVVSGTAMVRYTF. The CDR3 coding sequence is TGTGCCAGCAGCGTAGTCTCGGGAACAGCCATGGTTCGCTACACCTTC.

Turning to this clonotype: The junction differs from germline at one of its ends, possibly a read error. The V gene is TRBV5-1, the J gene TRBJ2-7; either TRBD1 or TRBD2 may supply D (5 bases each). The CDR3 covers 13 residues. CDR1 is SGHRS and CDR2 is YFSETQ in the germline V gene. CDR3 protein: CASSPAVRDERHF. CDR3 DNA: TGCGCCAGCAGCCCCGCGGTAAGGGACGAGCGGCACTTC.